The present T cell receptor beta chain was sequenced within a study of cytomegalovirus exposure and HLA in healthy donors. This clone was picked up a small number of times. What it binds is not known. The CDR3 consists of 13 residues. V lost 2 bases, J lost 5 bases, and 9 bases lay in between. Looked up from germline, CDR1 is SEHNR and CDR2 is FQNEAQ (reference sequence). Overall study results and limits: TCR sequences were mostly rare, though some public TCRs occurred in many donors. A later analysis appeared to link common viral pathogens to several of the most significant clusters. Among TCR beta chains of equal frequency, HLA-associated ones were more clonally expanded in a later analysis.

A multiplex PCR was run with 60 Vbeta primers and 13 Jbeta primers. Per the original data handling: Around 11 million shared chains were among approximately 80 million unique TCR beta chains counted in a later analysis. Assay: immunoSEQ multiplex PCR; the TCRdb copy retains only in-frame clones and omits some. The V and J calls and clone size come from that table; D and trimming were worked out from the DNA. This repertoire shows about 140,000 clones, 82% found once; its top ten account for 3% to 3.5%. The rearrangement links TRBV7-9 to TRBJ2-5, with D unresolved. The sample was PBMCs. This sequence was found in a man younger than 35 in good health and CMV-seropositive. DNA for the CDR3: TGTGCCAGCAGCTTAATGGAGATGGAGACCCAGTACTTC. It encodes CASSLMEMETQYF.